The next 9 T cell receptor beta chains were all read from a single sample in a study of T cells in Graves' hyperthyroidism and ophthalmopathy. Authors of the study amplified TCR beta CDR3 regions from RNA transcripts. The study used the HTBI primer set for a first-round RT-PCR of the TCR CDR3. MiXCR was run by TCRdb on the multiplex PCR reads, yielding one entry per CDR3 protein. Among 490,000 or so distinct CDR3 sequences, 15% to 20% were seen once, and the ten largest hold approximately 30%. The sample was blood. These receptors were collected from a woman aged 30 to 39 with Graves' ophthalmopathy.

This clonotype has ten or more counts. The chain couples TRBV7-3 to TRBJ2-3, with unresolved D. The CDR3 runs 14 residues. Germline CDR1 SGHTA, CDR2 FQGTGA. V lost 1 base and J 5 bases, leaving 10 bases between the germline ends. DNA of the CDR3: TGTGCCAGCAGCTTAAGTGGCCAGCGAGATACGCAGTATTTT. It encodes CASSLSGQRDTQYF.

This clonotype was picked up many times. One end of the junction fails to match germline, which may point to a read error. The rearrangement links TRBV2 to TRBJ1-5, with D unresolved. The length of the CDR3 is 16 residues. Germline V gene sequence: CDR1 SNHLY, CDR2 FYNNEI. CDR3 sequence: CASSEVLGISDQPQHF. CDR3 DNA sequence: TGTGCCAGCAGTGAAGTCCTAGGTATTAGCGATCAGCCCCAGCATTTT. Full variable domain (missing parts from reference TRBV2 and TRBJ1-5): EPEVTQTPSHQVTQMGQEVILRCVPISNHLYFYWYRQILGQKVEFLVSFYNNEISEKSEIFDDQFSVERPDGSNFTLKIRSTKLEDSAMYFCASSEVLGISDQPQHFGDGTRLSIL.

In this sample, this clonotype turned up a few times. J is TRBJ2-1 and V is TRBV4-2; TRBD1 agrees at 7 bases. Germline V gives CDR1 LGHNA, CDR2 YNFKEQ. V gave up 5 bases and J gave up 9 bases; unmatched junction bases: 28. The CDR3 extends over 20 amino acids. The CDR3 protein is CASSYRPGGGWSDSIGEQFF. Here the CDR3 DNA reads TGTGCCAGCAGCTACAGGCCAGGGGGTGGGTGGTCCGATTCCATCGGTGAGCAGTTCTTC.

Many counts were recorded for this clonotype. J is TRBJ2-7 and V is TRBV11-2, with D hard to call. There are 14 residues in the CDR3. Germline V lookup: CDR1 SGHAT, CDR2 FQNNGV. The V end was cut by 2 bases, the J end by 0 bases, with 8 bases between. CDR3 sequence reads: CASSLSPISYEQYF. CDR3 sequence (DNA): TGTGCCAGCAGCTTATCACCTATCTCCTACGAGCAGTACTTC.

In this sample, this clonotype turned up many times. V is TRBV6-1 and J is TRBJ1-5; D not certain. The CDR3 extends over 14 amino acids. Trimming pared 1 base from V and 7 bases from J, leaving 11 bases between. Germline V gives CDR1 MNHNS, CDR2 SASEGT. CDR3 nucleotides: TGTGCCAGCAGTGAAGGGAATGGAGAACAGCCCCAGCATTTT. Its translation: CASSEGNGEQPQHF.

This clonotype has at least ten counts. This chain uses TRBV3-1 with TRBJ2-7, with 7 bases lining up with TRBD1. Germline V CDR1 and CDR2: LGHDT, YNNKEL (reference sequence). The CDR3 totals 13 residues. The V and J ends lost 8 bases and 3 bases, in that order; junction bases with no gene match: 7. The CDR3 here is CASSRQGSYEQYF. CDR3 DNA sequence: TGTGCCAGCTCGCGACAGGGTAGCTACGAGCAGTACTTC.

This clonotype was seen ten or more times. The chain couples TRBV13 to TRBJ2-7; D might be TRBD1 (7 bases). The germline gives CDR1 PRHDT, CDR2 FYEKMQ (reference sequence). Trimming stripped 4 bases from V and 5 bases from J, with 15 bases between. The CDR3 contains 14 residues. The CDR3 nucleotides read TGTGCCAGCAGCTCAGGGGGGTTACAGAACGAGCAGTACTTC. Its translation is CASSSGGLQNEQYF. The complete variable domain, with remaining parts taken from reference TRBV13 and TRBJ2-7, reads AAGVIQSPRHLIKEKRETATLKCYPIPRHDTVYWYQQGPGQDPQFLISFYEKMQSDKGSIPDRFSAQQFSDYHSELNMSSLELGDSALYFCASSSGGLQNEQYFGPGTRLTVT.

This clonotype was counted only a few times. The CDR3 loop is CASSASGRQITDTQYF. The DNA for the CDR3 is TGTGCCAGCAGTGCTAGCGGGAGACAGATAACAGATACGCAGTATTTT. V usage is TRBV28 and J usage is TRBJ2-3; 10 nucleotides agree with TRBD2. J gave up 3 bases and V 5 bases, and 8 bases lay outside the gene matches. The CDR3 length is 16 residues. From germline, CDR1 is MDHEN and CDR2 SYDVKM.

This clonotype was recorded many times. The chain uses TRBV2 and TRBJ2-1, with 7 bases aligning to TRBD2. The CDR3 is made up of 15 amino acids. CDR1 is SNHLY and CDR2 is FYNNEI in the germline V gene. V shed 3 bases and J 3 bases; nucleotides not matched to a gene: 5. The CDR3, as DNA: TGTGCCAGCAGTGATGGGGGAGGGCTCTACAATGAGCAGTTCTTC. It codes for CASSDGGGLYNEQFF.